A selection of T cell receptor beta chains follows, all from one sample in a study of blood T cell repertoires in COVID-19. The method was immunoSEQ multiplex PCR; TCRdb's version includes in-frame clones alone and lacks a portion of them. The sample shows some 44,000 clones, roughly 90% of them seen only once. Source material: peripheral blood. These receptors were collected from a human donor in a cohort sampled during active COVID-19. The CDR3 runs from the conserved cysteine through the conserved F or W. Fields, in order: D gene, V gene, clone size, J gene, CDR3 protein, CDR3 DNA. D genes are given only for firm matches. Clone size, where shown, is once, few, many, or a class for clones that have expanded.

d_call: .; v_call: TRBV21-1; clone_size: .; j_call: TRBJ2-7; cdr3_aa: CASSKEVGSGGCYEQYF; cdr3_nt: TGTGCCAGCAGCAAAGAAGTGGGTAGCGGGGGTTGCTACGAGCAGTACTTC
d_call: TRBD1; v_call: TRBV19; clone_size: .; j_call: TRBJ2-1; cdr3_aa: CASSTTGSDEQFF; cdr3_nt: TGTGCCAGTAGTACGACAGGGTCGGATGAGCAGTTCTTC
d_call: TRBD1; v_call: TRBV4-1; clone_size: .; j_call: TRBJ2-7; cdr3_aa: CASSQVPLIRGQGRLEQYF; cdr3_nt: TGCGCCAGCAGCCAAGTCCCTCTAATTCGGGGACAGGGAAGATTAGAGCAGTACTTC
d_call: TRBD1; v_call: TRBV10-1; clone_size: medium-sized; j_call: TRBJ2-7; cdr3_aa: CATDWPGTEIYEQYF; cdr3_nt: TGCGCCACCGATTGGCCCGGGACAGAGATCTACGAGCAGTACTTC
d_call: .; v_call: TRBV3-1/TRBV3-2; clone_size: .; j_call: TRBJ1-1; cdr3_aa: CASSLRTHPEAFF; cdr3_nt: TGTGCCAGCAGCCTACGGACTCACCCTGAAGCTTTCTTT
d_call: TRBD1; v_call: TRBV19; clone_size: .; j_call: TRBJ1-6; cdr3_aa: CASSIRDREVSHRVSPLHF; cdr3_nt: TGTGCCAGTAGTATCCGCGACAGGGAGGTGTCGCACCGAGTTTCACCCCTCCACTTT
d_call: .; v_call: TRBV7-3; clone_size: .; j_call: TRBJ2-1; cdr3_aa: CASSGEDSTNEQFF; cdr3_nt: TGTGCCAGCAGCGGAGAGGACAGCACAAATGAGCAGTTCTTC
d_call: TRBD2; v_call: TRBV4-2; clone_size: .; j_call: TRBJ2-2; cdr3_aa: CASSRRGELNTGELFF; cdr3_nt: TGTGCCAGCAGCCGGCGGGGGGAACTGAACACCGGGGAGCTGTTTTTT
d_call: .; v_call: TRBV4-2; clone_size: .; j_call: TRBJ1-2; cdr3_aa: CASSQGEISYGYTF; cdr3_nt: TGTGCCAGCAGCCAAGGGGAGATTTCTTATGGCTACACCTTC
d_call: TRBD2; v_call: TRBV7-9; clone_size: .; j_call: TRBJ2-5; cdr3_aa: CASSLLGLAGGLYQETQYF; cdr3_nt: TGTGCCAGCAGCTTATTGGGACTAGCGGGGGGCCTATACCAAGAGACCCAGTACTTC
d_call: TRBD2; v_call: TRBV5-8; clone_size: .; j_call: TRBJ2-5; cdr3_aa: CASSFYSGGKETQYF; cdr3_nt: TGTGCCAGCAGCTTTTATAGCGGGGGGAAAGAGACCCAGTACTTC
d_call: .; v_call: TRBV5-1; clone_size: .; j_call: TRBJ1-1; cdr3_aa: CASSWAPGDTEAFF; cdr3_nt: TGCGCCAGCAGCTGGGCCCCAGGGGACACTGAAGCTTTCTTT
d_call: .; v_call: TRBV6-6; clone_size: .; j_call: TRBJ1-3; cdr3_aa: CASSQNPGAGNTIYF; cdr3_nt: TGTGCCAGCAGTCAGAACCCAGGGGCGGGAAACACCATATATTTT
d_call: TRBD2; v_call: TRBV2; clone_size: once; j_call: TRBJ2-4; cdr3_aa: CASSGTSGAKNIQYF; cdr3_nt: TGTGCCAGCAGTGGGACTAGCGGAGCCAAAAACATTCAGTACTTC
d_call: .; v_call: TRBV24-1; clone_size: .; j_call: TRBJ2-5; cdr3_aa: CATSDRDRQETQYF; cdr3_nt: TGTGCCACCAGTGACAGGGATCGACAAGAGACCCAGTACTTC
d_call: .; v_call: TRBV9; clone_size: .; j_call: TRBJ2-1; cdr3_aa: CASSVDLLAGNEQFF; cdr3_nt: TGTGCCAGCAGCGTAGACCTACTAGCCGGTAATGAGCAGTTCTTC
d_call: .; v_call: TRBV6-1; clone_size: .; j_call: TRBJ1-2; cdr3_aa: CASSERAGSAGYTF; cdr3_nt: TGTGCCAGCAGTGAGAGGGCTGGGTCGGCTGGCTACACCTTC
d_call: .; v_call: TRBV5-1; clone_size: .; j_call: TRBJ1-1; cdr3_aa: CASSLDQMNTEAFF; cdr3_nt: TGCGCCAGCAGCTTGGACCAGATGAACACTGAAGCTTTCTTT
d_call: .; v_call: TRBV5-8; clone_size: once; j_call: TRBJ2-5; cdr3_aa: CASSLVLGIAAETQYF; cdr3_nt: TGTGCCAGCAGCTTGGTTCTGGGAATAGCGGCAGAGACCCAGTACTTC
d_call: TRBD1; v_call: TRBV6-5; clone_size: .; j_call: TRBJ1-3; cdr3_aa: CASSLGQFNGNTIYF; cdr3_nt: TGTGCCAGCAGTTTGGGACAGTTTAATGGAAACACCATATATTTT
d_call: .; v_call: TRBV12-3/TRBV12-4; clone_size: .; j_call: TRBJ1-1; cdr3_aa: CASTGQTEAFF; cdr3_nt: TGTGCCAGCACTGGACAGACTGAAGCTTTCTTT
d_call: .; v_call: TRBV6-2/TRBV6-3; clone_size: .; j_call: TRBJ2-7; cdr3_aa: CASSYGTVKTYEQYF; cdr3_nt: TGTGCCAGCAGTTACGGGACTGTCAAAACTTACGAGCAGTACTTC
d_call: .; v_call: TRBV4-1; clone_size: .; j_call: TRBJ2-7; cdr3_aa: CASSQPGKQSRYEQYF; cdr3_nt: TGCGCCAGCAGCCAACCGGGAAAACAGTCCCGATACGAGCAGTACTTC
d_call: .; v_call: TRBV7-6; clone_size: .; j_call: TRBJ2-7; cdr3_aa: CASSSAGQDSSYEQYF; cdr3_nt: TGTGCCAGCAGCTCAGCGGGACAGGATAGCTCCTACGAGCAGTACTTC
d_call: .; v_call: TRBV7-9; clone_size: .; j_call: TRBJ1-2; cdr3_aa: CASSLAWGQGGYTF; cdr3_nt: TGTGCCAGCAGCTTAGCGTGGGGGCAAGGTGGCTACACCTTC
d_call: TRBD1; v_call: TRBV6-5; clone_size: .; j_call: TRBJ1-4; cdr3_aa: CASSSLQGVNEKLFF; cdr3_nt: TGTGCCAGCAGTTCCCTACAGGGGGTTAATGAAAAACTGTTTTTT
d_call: TRBD1; v_call: TRBV6-5; clone_size: .; j_call: TRBJ1-5; cdr3_aa: CASRAGGYSNQPQHF; cdr3_nt: TGTGCCAGCAGAGCAGGGGGCTATAGCAATCAGCCCCAGCATTTT
d_call: TRBD2; v_call: TRBV2; clone_size: .; j_call: TRBJ2-3; cdr3_aa: CASSPTRLAGADTQYF; cdr3_nt: TGTGCCAGCAGTCCCACAAGACTAGCGGGGGCCGATACGCAGTATTTT
d_call: TRBD1; v_call: TRBV6-4; clone_size: .; j_call: TRBJ1-6; cdr3_aa: CASREQGHNSPLHF; cdr3_nt: TGTGCCAGCAGAGAACAGGGGCATAATTCACCCCTCCACTTT
d_call: .; v_call: TRBV19; clone_size: .; j_call: TRBJ1-2; cdr3_aa: CASSLLGRDYGYTF; cdr3_nt: TGTGCCAGTAGTTTGTTAGGGAGGGACTATGGCTACACCTTC
d_call: .; v_call: TRBV12-3/TRBV12-4; clone_size: .; j_call: TRBJ1-2; cdr3_aa: CASSLGGARGYTF; cdr3_nt: TGTGCCAGCAGCCTAGGGGGGGCCCGAGGCTACACCTTC
d_call: .; v_call: TRBV11-2; clone_size: .; j_call: TRBJ2-5; cdr3_aa: CASSLDRETQYF; cdr3_nt: TGTGCCAGCAGCTTAGACAGGGAGACCCAGTACTTC
d_call: TRBD1; v_call: TRBV2; clone_size: .; j_call: TRBJ1-1; cdr3_aa: CASINGQGALTEAFF; cdr3_nt: TGTGCCAGCATTAACGGACAGGGGGCTCTCACTGAAGCTTTCTTT
d_call: TRBD1; v_call: TRBV2; clone_size: .; j_call: TRBJ1-2; cdr3_aa: CASSEWGQGSGGYTF; cdr3_nt: TGTGCCAGCAGTGAATGGGGACAGGGGTCTGGAGGCTACACCTTC
d_call: TRBD1; v_call: TRBV6-5; clone_size: .; j_call: TRBJ2-7; cdr3_aa: CASSTDRDSEEQYF; cdr3_nt: TGTGCCAGCAGTACGGACAGGGATTCGGAAGAGCAGTACTTC
d_call: TRBD1; v_call: TRBV19; clone_size: .; j_call: TRBJ1-2; cdr3_aa: CASSDRDYGYTF; cdr3_nt: TGTGCCAGTTCCGACAGGGACTATGGCTACACCTTC
d_call: TRBD1; v_call: TRBV5-4; clone_size: once; j_call: TRBJ2-3; cdr3_aa: CASSWDRGADTQYF; cdr3_nt: TGTGCCAGCAGCTGGGACAGGGGGGCAGATACGCAGTATTTT
d_call: .; v_call: TRBV2; clone_size: .; j_call: TRBJ2-7; cdr3_aa: CASSDSGDYEQYF; cdr3_nt: TGTGCCAGCAGTGATTCCGGGGACTACGAGCAGTACTTC
d_call: TRBD1; v_call: TRBV15; clone_size: .; j_call: TRBJ1-2; cdr3_aa: CATSRGGDRVYGYTF; cdr3_nt: TGTGCCACCAGCAGAGGAGGAGACAGGGTCTATGGCTACACCTTC
d_call: TRBD1; v_call: TRBV5-1; clone_size: .; j_call: TRBJ1-4; cdr3_aa: CASGQGNEKLFF; cdr3_nt: TGCGCCAGCGGACAGGGGAATGAAAAACTGTTTTTT
d_call: TRBD1; v_call: TRBV5-1; clone_size: .; j_call: TRBJ1-2; cdr3_aa: CASSLRPGDRDSYGYTF; cdr3_nt: TGCGCCAGCAGCTTAAGACCCGGGGACAGGGACTCTTATGGCTACACCTTC
d_call: TRBD1; v_call: TRBV27; clone_size: .; j_call: TRBJ1-5; cdr3_aa: CASGQGMQPQHF; cdr3_nt: TGTGCCAGCGGACAGGGGATGCAGCCCCAGCATTTT
d_call: .; v_call: TRBV6-6; clone_size: .; j_call: TRBJ2-3; cdr3_aa: CATDYSGDSTDTQYF; cdr3_nt: TGTGCCACCGACTACTCAGGGGATAGCACAGATACGCAGTATTTT
d_call: TRBD1; v_call: TRBV5-4; clone_size: .; j_call: TRBJ1-2; cdr3_aa: CASSLVGQGGNGYTF; cdr3_nt: TGTGCCAGCAGCTTGGTGGGACAGGGTGGAAATGGCTACACCTTC
d_call: .; v_call: TRBV19; clone_size: .; j_call: TRBJ1-1; cdr3_aa: CASSSALGAWSEAFF; cdr3_nt: TGTGCCAGTAGCTCAGCTCTGGGGGCTTGGTCTGAAGCTTTCTTT
d_call: TRBD1; v_call: TRBV2; clone_size: .; j_call: TRBJ1-2; cdr3_aa: CASSRTGVDSYTF; cdr3_nt: TGTGCCAGCAGTAGGACAGGGGTTGACAGCTACACCTTC
d_call: .; v_call: TRBV18; clone_size: once; j_call: TRBJ2-3; cdr3_aa: CASSPTQGTDTQYF; cdr3_nt: TGTGCCAGCTCACCAACACAGGGCACAGATACGCAGTATTTT
d_call: TRBD2; v_call: TRBV10-3; clone_size: once; j_call: TRBJ2-3; cdr3_aa: CASGRTSGGAADTQYF; cdr3_nt: TGTGCCAGCGGGAGAACTAGCGGGGGGGCGGCAGATACGCAGTATTTT
d_call: .; v_call: TRBV3-1/TRBV3-2; clone_size: .; j_call: TRBJ2-3; cdr3_aa: CASSHSQGVRGGRTDTQYF; cdr3_nt: TGTGCCAGCAGCCACTCTCAGGGGGTCCGGGGGGGCCGGACAGATACGCAGTATTTT
d_call: TRBD2; v_call: TRBV5-1; clone_size: .; j_call: TRBJ2-7; cdr3_aa: CASSPTAGASGDEQYF; cdr3_nt: TGCGCCAGCAGCCCTACTGCTGGGGCTAGCGGGGACGAGCAGTACTTC
d_call: .; v_call: TRBV19; clone_size: .; j_call: TRBJ2-2; cdr3_aa: CASRDYAGAFYGELFF; cdr3_nt: TGTGCCAGTAGAGACTATGCGGGGGCTTTTTACGGGGAGCTGTTTTTT
d_call: .; v_call: TRBV9; clone_size: .; j_call: TRBJ1-5; cdr3_aa: CASSPSLDSQPQHF; cdr3_nt: TGTGCCAGCAGTCCGAGTCTAGACAGTCAGCCCCAGCATTTT
d_call: .; v_call: TRBV19; clone_size: .; j_call: TRBJ2-3; cdr3_aa: CASIGQGGTDTQYF; cdr3_nt: TGTGCCAGTATAGGGCAGGGCGGCACAGATACGCAGTATTTT
d_call: .; v_call: TRBV27; clone_size: .; j_call: TRBJ2-1; cdr3_aa: CASSLKEDNEQFF; cdr3_nt: TGTGCCAGCAGTCTGAAGGAGGACAATGAGCAGTTCTTC
d_call: .; v_call: TRBV5-1; clone_size: .; j_call: TRBJ1-4; cdr3_aa: CASSLTEYATNEKLFF; cdr3_nt: TGCGCCAGCAGCTTGACAGAGTATGCAACTAATGAAAAACTGTTTTTT